A single sample gave rise to the 4 T cell receptor beta chains below, sequenced in a study of T cells in tuberculosis listed by TCRdb under 2018. Thawed, overnight-rested PBMC were stained with GMM-loaded CD1B tetramer, a Live/Dead dye and anti-CD3, then sorted on a FACS Aria II. The CD1B tetramers were loaded with C32 glucose monomycolate that had been purified from Rhodococcus equi. Library creation used the immunoSEQ multiplex PCR assay. Held by TCRdb, this immuneACCESS table contains in-frame sequences only and omits some clones. Under half of the omission traces to an unresolved V gene where checked; the cause of the rest is unknown. Counted in this sample were 55,000 to 60,000 clones; around 90% of them appeared once. 21% of the sample belongs to the ten largest clones. The sequencing sample was made of CD1b-GMM tetramer-negative cells sorted from PBMCs. The sample's cell subset or site label, decoded: T cells not binding CD1B-GMM tetramer, sorted from same donor. The receptors originated from an adult woman with latent tuberculosis.

This rearrangement joins TRBV9 to TRBJ2-7; D is ambiguous. With 0 bases removed from V and 0 bases from J, the gap between germline ends came to 10 bases. The CDR3 contains 15 residues. CDR1 is SGDLS, CDR2 YYNGEE, per germline. The CDR3 coding sequence is TGTGCCAGCAGCGTAGGCCCGGAGAACTCCTACGAGCAGTACTTC. Translating gives CASSVGPENSYEQYF.

The chain links TRBV30 to TRBJ1-1; D is ambiguous. The ends were cut back, 3 bases at V and 0 bases at J, with 8 bases in the middle. Germline CDR1 reads GTSNPN; CDR2 reads SVGIG (reference sequence). The CDR3 is 13 residues long. The CDR3 loop is CAWSIELNTEAFF. DNA of the CDR3: TGTGCCTGGAGCATAGAACTGAACACTGAAGCTTTCTTT.

The gene calls are TRBV18 and TRBJ2-5; D possibly corresponds to TRBD2 (6 bases). Germline CDR1 KGHSH, CDR2 LQKENI. Trimming removed 4 bases from V and 1 base from J, with 16 bases in between. This CDR3 comprises 16 residues. The CDR3 DNA reads as TGTGCCAGCTCACTGAATGGAGGCGGGATCCAAGAGACCCAGTACTTC. This codes for CASSLNGGGIQETQYF.

The chain has TRBV7-9 and TRBJ1-4; TRBD1 aligns across 10 bases. There are 15 residues in the CDR3. Trimming removed 6 bases from V and 2 bases from J; junction bases left unmatched: 3. CDR1 and CDR2 from the germline V gene are SEHNR and FQNEAQ (reference sequence). The CDR3 DNA is TGTGCCAGCAGTACGACAGGGGGCACTAATGAAAAACTGTTTTTT. Translation gives CASSTTGGTNEKLFF.